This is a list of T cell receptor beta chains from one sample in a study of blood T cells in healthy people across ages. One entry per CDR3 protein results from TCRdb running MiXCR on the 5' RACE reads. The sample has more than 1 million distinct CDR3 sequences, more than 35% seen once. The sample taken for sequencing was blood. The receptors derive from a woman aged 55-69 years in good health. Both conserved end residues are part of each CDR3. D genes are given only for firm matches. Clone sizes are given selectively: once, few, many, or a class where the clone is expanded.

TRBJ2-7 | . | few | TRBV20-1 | TGCAGTGCTAGAGCCGCAAATGGGGCCTCTGGCTACGAGCAGTACTTC | CSARAANGASGYEQYF
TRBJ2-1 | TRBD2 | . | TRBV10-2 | TGCGCCAGCAGTGAGTCCGGAACTAGCGGGAGCAAAGTAGACAATGAGCAGTTCTTC | CASSESGTSGSKVDNEQFF
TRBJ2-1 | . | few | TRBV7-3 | TGTGCCAGCAGCTTACCAAACGGGAGAGGCAATGAGCAGTTCTTC | CASSLPNGRGNEQFF
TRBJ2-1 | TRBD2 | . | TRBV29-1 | TGCAGCGTTGAAAGGGTAACTAGCGGGTTAAATGAGCAGTTCTTC | CSVERVTSGLNEQFF
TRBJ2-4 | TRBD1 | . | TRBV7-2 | TGTGCCAGCAGCCCTGCCTCAGGGGGCAAAAACATTCAGTACTTC | CASSPASGGKNIQYF
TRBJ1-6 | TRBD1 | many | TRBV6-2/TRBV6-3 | TGTGCCAGCAGCACCTCCCGACAGGGGCGTAATTCACCCCTCCACTTT | CASSTSRQGRNSPLHF
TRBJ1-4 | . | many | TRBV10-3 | TGTGCCATCGGGGCATTTGGAAATGAAAAACTGTTTTTT | CAIGAFGNEKLFF
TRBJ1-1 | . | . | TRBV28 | TGTGCCAGCAGTTTAGGGACCGGGACGACCGCTTTCTTT | CASSLGTGTTAFF
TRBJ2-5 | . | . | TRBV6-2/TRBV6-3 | TGTGCCGGCGGCGTGACGGAGCTACAAGAGACCCAGTACTTC | CAGGVTELQETQYF
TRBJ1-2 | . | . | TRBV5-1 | TGCGCCAGCAGCTTGGGAGCCCCGAGGGACTATGGCTACACCTTC | CASSLGAPRDYGYTF
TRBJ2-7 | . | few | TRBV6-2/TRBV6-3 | TGTGCCAGCAGTTACGGCGTTAGCCTGGGAGACGAGCAGTACTTC | CASSYGVSLGDEQYF
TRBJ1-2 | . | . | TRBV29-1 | TGCAGCGTGCCCCGACGGGGTCTTGATGGCTACACCTTC | CSVPRRGLDGYTF
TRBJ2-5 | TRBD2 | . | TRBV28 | TGTGCCAGCAGTTTAGCTAGCGGGAGGATAGAGACCCAGTACTTC | CASSLASGRIETQYF
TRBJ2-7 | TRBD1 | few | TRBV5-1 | TGCGCCAGCAGCTTGTCGCGGACAGGGGGAGGCTACGAGCAGTACTTC | CASSLSRTGGGYEQYF
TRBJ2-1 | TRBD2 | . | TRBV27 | TGTGCCAGCAGCGGACTAGCGGGAGGGCCTTCGAGGATCAATGAGCAGTTCTTC | CASSGLAGGPSRINEQFF
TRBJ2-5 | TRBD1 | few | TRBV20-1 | TGCAGTGCGGACGACAGGGGGTCAGAGCAGTACTTC | CSADDRGSEQYF
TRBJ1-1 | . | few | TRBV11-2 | TGTGCCAGCAGCTTAGACCCTAGGGGCACTGAAGCTTTCTTT | CASSLDPRGTEAFF
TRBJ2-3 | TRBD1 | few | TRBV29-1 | TGCAGCGTTGATTACCCGGACAGGGGCACAGATACGCAGTATTTT | CSVDYPDRGTDTQYF
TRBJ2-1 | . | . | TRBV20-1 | TGCAGTACGACGAGGGGGTATTCGGACAATGAGCAGTTCTTC | CSTTRGYSDNEQFF
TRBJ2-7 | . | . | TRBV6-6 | TGTGCCAGCAGTTCCAACAAGGACGGGGAATGGTACGAGCAGTACTTC | CASSSNKDGEWYEQYF
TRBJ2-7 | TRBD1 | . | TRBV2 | TGTGCCAGCAGGCAAGACAGGGCCTCCTACGAGCAGTACTTC | CASRQDRASYEQYF
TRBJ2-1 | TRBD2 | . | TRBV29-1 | TGCAGCGTTGACGGACTAGCGGACTCCTACAATGAGCAGTTCTTC | CSVDGLADSYNEQFF
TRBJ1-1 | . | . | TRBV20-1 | TGCAGTGCCTCAGGGGACCTTGAAGCTTTCTTT | CSASGDLEAFF
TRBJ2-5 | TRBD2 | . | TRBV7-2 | TGTGCCAGCAGCTACCACTCTTGGGAACTAGCGGGAGGGGGCTATGAGCAGTACTTC | CASSYHSWELAGGGYEQYF
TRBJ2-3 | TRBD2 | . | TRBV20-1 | TGCAGTGCTAGAGCCATTAGCGGGTCCACAGATACGCAGTATTTT | CSARAISGSTDTQYF
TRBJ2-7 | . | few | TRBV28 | TGTGCCAGCATTACCGGCAGTCCCTCCTACGAGCAGTACTTC | CASITGSPSYEQYF
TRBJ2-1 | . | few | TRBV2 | TGTGCCAGCATTGCGGGCCCCAATGAGCAGTTCTTC | CASIAGPNEQFF
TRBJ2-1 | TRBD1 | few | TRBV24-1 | TGTGCCACCAGTGATCAGTCCGGGACAGGGCTCAGGAATGAGCAGTTCTTC | CATSDQSGTGLRNEQFF
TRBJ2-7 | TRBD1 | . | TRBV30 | TGTGCCTGGAGGAACCCCGGGACAGGGGCTTACGAGCAGTACTTC | CAWRNPGTGAYEQYF
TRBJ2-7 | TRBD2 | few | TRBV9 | TGTGCCAGCAGCGTTCTAGCGGGAGGGGTCTACGAGCAGTACTTC | CASSVLAGGVYEQYF
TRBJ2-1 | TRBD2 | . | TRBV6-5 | TGTGCCAGCAGTCCCTCCGGGACTAGTCCCAATGAGCAGTTCTTC | CASSPSGTSPNEQFF
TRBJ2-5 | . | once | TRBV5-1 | TGCGCCAGCAGCTTGAAGGGGATCGATGAGCAGTACTTC | CASSLKGIDEQYF
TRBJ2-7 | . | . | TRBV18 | TGTGCCAGCTCACCACCTAGTAGATACGAGCAGTACTTC | CASSPPSRYEQYF
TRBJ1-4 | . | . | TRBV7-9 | TGTGCCAGCAGTCCCACAGCAACCCCAACTAATGAAAAACTGTTTTTT | CASSPTATPTNEKLFF
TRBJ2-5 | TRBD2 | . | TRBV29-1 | TGCAGCGCCTCGGGAAGCGGGAGAGCAACCGGGGGGGAGACCCAGTACTTC | CSASGSGRATGGETQYF
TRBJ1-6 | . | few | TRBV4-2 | TGTGCCAGCAGCCAAGACCCCGTCCGCAGCTCCTATAATTCACCCCTCCACTTT | CASSQDPVRSSYNSPLHF
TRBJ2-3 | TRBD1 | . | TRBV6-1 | TGTGCCAGCAGGACAGGGGGCTTCGCAGATACGCAGTATTTT | CASRTGGFADTQYF
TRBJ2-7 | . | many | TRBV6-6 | TGTGCCAGCAGTACACGAACCTCCTACGAGCAGTACTTC | CASSTRTSYEQYF
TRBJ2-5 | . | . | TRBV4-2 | TGTGCCAGCAGCCAGGGGTTTTCTGAAGAGACCCAGTACTTC | CASSQGFSEETQYF
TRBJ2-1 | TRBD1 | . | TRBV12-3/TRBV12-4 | TGTGCCAGCAGTTTACAGGGGGACAATTTTTACAATGAGCAGTTCTTC | CASSLQGDNFYNEQFF